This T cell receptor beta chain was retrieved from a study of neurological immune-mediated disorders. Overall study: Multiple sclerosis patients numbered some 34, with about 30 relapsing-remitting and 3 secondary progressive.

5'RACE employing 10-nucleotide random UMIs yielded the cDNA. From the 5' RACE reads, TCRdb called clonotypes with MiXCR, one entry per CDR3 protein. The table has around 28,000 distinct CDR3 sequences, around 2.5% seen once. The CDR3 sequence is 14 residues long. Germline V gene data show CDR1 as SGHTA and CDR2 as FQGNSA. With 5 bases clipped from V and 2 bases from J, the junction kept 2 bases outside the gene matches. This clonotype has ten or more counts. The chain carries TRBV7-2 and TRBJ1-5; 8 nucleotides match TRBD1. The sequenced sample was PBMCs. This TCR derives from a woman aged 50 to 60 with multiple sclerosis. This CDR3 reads CASSATGGNQPQHF. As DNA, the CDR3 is TGTGCCAGCAGCGCGACAGGGGGCAATCAGCCCCAGCATTTT.